This is a list of T cell receptor beta chains from one sample in a study of cytomegalovirus exposure and HLA in healthy donors. Profiled with immunoSEQ multiplex PCR; TCRdb holds only in-frame clones, not every one. The data hold roughly 120,000 clones, with 15% observed a single time. Sequencing was performed on PBMCs. The receptors were gathered from a young woman in good health and CMV-seronegative. CDR3s include the opening cysteine and the closing phenylalanine or tryptophan. A D gene is named only where the DNA matches it firmly. The size entry is marked missing in some rows and otherwise reads once, few, many or a size class.

j_call d_call v_call clone_size cdr3_aa cdr3_nt
TRBJ1-4 NA TRBV4-3 few CASSQRGQRDEKLFF TGCGCCAGCAGCCAACGTGGGCAGCGGGATGAAAAACTGTTTTTT
TRBJ2-7 TRBD1 TRBV13 NA CASSRDRNYEQYF TGTGCCAGCAGCCGGGACAGGAACTACGAGCAGTACTTC
TRBJ2-7 NA TRBV27 few CASSLRSRGPYEQYF TGTGCCAGCAGTTTAAGGTCCAGGGGACCCTACGAGCAGTACTTC
TRBJ2-5 TRBD2 TRBV5-5 few CASSSYQRFSGGETQYF TGTGCCAGCAGCTCATACCAAAGGTTTAGCGGGGGGGAGACCCAGTACTTC
TRBJ2-7 TRBD2 TRBV29-1 few CSVLRTSGSEQYF TGCAGCGTCTTGCGGACTAGCGGGAGCGAGCAGTACTTC
TRBJ2-2 TRBD2 TRBV9 few CASSVEGAGVDTGELFF TGTGCCAGCAGCGTAGAGGGTGCGGGGGTCGACACCGGGGAGCTGTTTTTT
TRBJ2-6 NA TRBV12-2 few CASRGRDRAVDGANVLTF TGTGCAAGTCGCGGAAGGGACAGGGCGGTAGATGGGGCCAACGTCCTGACTTTC
TRBJ1-1 NA TRBV30 NA CAWSPLDWNTEAFF TGTGCCTGGAGTCCTCTTGACTGGAACACTGAAGCTTTCTTT
TRBJ1-5 TRBD1 TRBV28 few CASSFPGTGPTRQPQHF TGTGCCAGCAGTTTTCCCGGGACAGGCCCCACCCGACAGCCCCAGCATTTT
TRBJ2-3 NA TRBV6-6 few CASKLFGDTQYF TGTGCCAGCAAGTTATTCGGGGATACGCAGTATTTT
TRBJ2-5 NA TRBV12-2 NA CARGGLAARSQYF TGTGCAAGAGGTGGACTAGCGGCCAGGAGCCAGTACTTC
TRBJ2-7 TRBD2 TRBV27 NA CASSSRAGGYEQYF TGTGCCAGTTCCAGCAGGGCGGGAGGGTACGAGCAGTACTTC
TRBJ1-6 NA TRBV30 NA CAWTKRLQGSYNSPLHF TGTGCCTGGACCAAGCGTCTACAGGGCTCCTATAATTCACCCCTCCACTTT
TRBJ2-2 NA TRBV29-1 NA CSGRLWGDRELFF TGCAGCGGTCGACTTTGGGGGGACCGGGAGCTGTTTTTT
TRBJ1-1 NA TRBV28 few CASSFPGMNTEAFF TGTGCCAGCAGTTTCCCAGGGATGAACACTGAAGCTTTCTTT
TRBJ2-5 TRBD1 TRBV28 NA CAIQGPQETQYF TGTGCCATACAGGGGCCCCAAGAGACCCAGTACTTC
TRBJ1-1 NA TRBV4-1 NA CASSQPYRDKRRVAFF TGCGCCAGCAGCCAACCCTACAGGGACAAGCGTAGGGTAGCTTTCTTT
TRBJ2-6 NA TRBV5-4 few CASTPSLSGANVLTF TGTGCCAGCACTCCGTCCCTGTCTGGGGCCAACGTCCTGACTTTC
TRBJ1-1 NA TRBV28 NA CASSAPGQNTEAFF TGTGCCAGCAGTGCCCCGGGACAGAACACTGAAGCTTTCTTT
TRBJ2-3 TRBD2 TRBV4-2 NA CASSPSGGADTQYF TGTGCCAGCAGCCCTAGCGGGGGTGCAGATACGCAGTATTTT
TRBJ2-4 TRBD2 TRBV5-1 few CASSPTVGGINIQYF TGCGCCAGCAGCCCAACAGTGGGGGGGATAAACATTCAGTACTTC
TRBJ2-7 NA TRBV6-1 NA CASSATYEQYF TGTGCCAGCAGTGCAACCTACGAGCAGTACTTC
TRBJ2-5 NA TRBV5-6 few CASSFVGEETQYF TGTGCCAGCAGCTTTGTAGGGGAAGAGACCCAGTACTTC
TRBJ2-7 NA TRBV30 few CAWSDMAHEQYF TGTGCCTGGAGTGATATGGCCCACGAGCAGTACTTC
TRBJ2-3 NA TRBV11-2 NA CASEGRDADTQYF TGTGCCAGCGAGGGGCGGGACGCAGATACGCAGTATTTT
TRBJ2-7 TRBD2 TRBV11-2 NA CASSSAGGPSYEQYF TGTGCCAGCAGCTCCGCGGGGGGTCCTTCCTACGAGCAGTACTTC
TRBJ2-7 TRBD2 TRBV27 NA CASRISGSSYEQYF TGTGCCAGCAGGATTAGCGGGAGCTCCTACGAGCAGTACTTC
TRBJ1-1 NA TRBV19 NA CASIPPRGFTEAFF TGTGCCAGTATCCCCCCCCGAGGGTTTACTGAAGCTTTCTTT
TRBJ1-1 NA TRBV2 NA CASRARLEGTEAFF TGTGCCAGCAGGGCCCGTTTAGAGGGCACTGAAGCTTTCTTT
TRBJ2-7 TRBD1 TRBV9 few CASSVGTGAYYEQYF TGTGCCAGCAGCGTGGGGACAGGGGCTTACTACGAGCAGTACTTC
TRBJ2-7 TRBD1 TRBV28 few CASRSPGQGAYEQYF TGTGCCAGCCGTTCCCCGGGACAGGGGGCCTACGAGCAGTACTTC
TRBJ2-7 TRBD1 TRBV15 NA CATSIDRGESYEQYF TGTGCCACCAGCATCGACAGGGGCGAATCCTACGAGCAGTACTTC
TRBJ2-7 NA TRBV21-1 few CASSTGQTSYEQYF TGTGCCAGCAGCACGGGTCAAACTTCCTACGAGCAGTACTTC
TRBJ1-1 TRBD1 TRBV19 NA CASSTTGLNTEAFF TGTGCCAGTAGTACGACAGGGTTGAACACTGAAGCTTTCTTT
TRBJ2-2 NA TRBV5-1 NA CASSLTANTGELFF TGCGCCAGCAGCTTAACGGCGAACACCGGGGAGCTGTTTTTT
TRBJ2-7 TRBD1 TRBV28 NA CASSRDRRTPSAEQYF TGTGCCAGCAGCCGGGACAGAAGAACCCCTTCGGCCGAGCAGTACTTC
TRBJ1-2 NA TRBV4-3 NA CASSQEPGEHSGYTF TGCGCCAGCAGCCAAGAACCAGGGGAACATTCTGGCTACACCTTC
TRBJ1-6 NA TRBV14 few CASSQGQRYNSPLHF TGTGCCAGCAGCCAAGGTCAGCGCTATAATTCACCCCTCCACTTT
TRBJ2-7 TRBD2 TRBV11-3 NA CASSRGAEGLAGESYEQYF TGTGCCAGCAGCCGGGGGGCCGAAGGACTAGCGGGAGAGTCCTACGAGCAGTACTTC
TRBJ1-5 TRBD1 TRBV2 few CASRGRTGNQPQHF TGTGCCAGCAGGGGGCGGACAGGGAATCAGCCCCAGCATTTT
TRBJ1-1 NA TRBV7-2 NA CASSLSGLGGPEAFF TGTGCCAGCAGCTTGAGCGGCCTGGGAGGACCTGAAGCTTTCTTT
TRBJ1-1 NA TRBV19 NA CASSLTARVTEAFF TGTGCCAGTAGCCTTACGGCCAGGGTCACTGAAGCTTTCTTT
TRBJ2-2 TRBD2 TRBV30 NA CAWRGGGANTGELFF TGTGCCTGGAGAGGCGGGGGGGCGAACACCGGGGAGCTGTTTTTT
TRBJ2-5 TRBD2 TRBV28 few CASSLTGWASGGPGTQYF TGTGCCAGCAGTTTGACAGGGTGGGCTAGCGGGGGCCCCGGGACCCAGTACTTC
TRBJ2-3 TRBD2 TRBV6-4 NA CASSDGRGATDTQYF TGTGCCAGCAGTGACGGGCGGGGGGCCACAGATACGCAGTATTTT
TRBJ1-6 NA TRBV30 few CAWSRRAGYNSPLHF TGTGCCTGGAGTAGGAGGGCAGGGTATAATTCCCCCCTCCACTTT
TRBJ2-5 NA TRBV6-1 few CASCPVALETQYF TGTGCCAGCTGTCCAGTCGCTTTAGAGACCCAGTACTTC
TRBJ2-5 TRBD1 TRBV5-4 few CASSSTGGAETQYF TGTGCCAGCAGCTCTACAGGGGGCGCAGAGACCCAGTACTTC
TRBJ2-2 TRBD1 TRBV28 NA CASSAPGTGLTGELFF TGTGCCAGCAGTGCCCCCGGGACAGGGCTCACCGGGGAGCTGTTTTTT
TRBJ2-7 TRBD1 TRBV6-1 NA CASSEAPGGEQYF TGTGCCAGCAGTGAAGCGCCAGGGGGCGAGCAGTACTTC
TRBJ1-2 NA TRBV6-6 NA CASSYLVDSPNYGYTF TGTGCCAGCAGCTACTTGGTTGACAGTCCTAACTATGGCTACACCTTC
TRBJ1-1 TRBD1 TRBV30 few CAWSDKGADEAFF TGTGCCTGGAGTGACAAGGGGGCTGATGAAGCTTTCTTT
TRBJ2-1 TRBD1 TRBV6-5 NA CASSQDRASYNEQFF TGTGCCAGCAGTCAAGACAGGGCCTCCTACAATGAGCAGTTCTTC